A selection of T cell receptor beta chains follows, all from one sample in a study of OX40 agonist ivuxolimab in advanced cancers. Profiled with immunoSEQ multiplex PCR; TCRdb holds only in-frame clones, not every one. The profile shows some 66,000 clones, around 83% of them singletons. The specimen comprised CD4+ or CD8+ T cells sorted from blood, sampled in a trial of the OX40 agonist ivuxolimab. All receptors come from an adult with an advanced solid tumor such as melanoma, head and neck, liver or kidney cancer. Each CDR3 is given with its conserved first and last residue.

J	V	CDR3
TRBJ1-4	TRBV5-5	CASSLFFDQTNEKLFF
TRBJ2-1	TRBV7-2	CASSLIGLAGEQFF
TRBJ2-1	TRBV4-1	CASSQYLAGTNEQFF
TRBJ2-5	TRBV7-8	CASSFQGAQETQYF
TRBJ1-2	TRBV5-1	CASSFVGGQGINYGYTF
TRBJ1-1	TRBV30	CAWRVWGAQSNTEAFF
TRBJ2-1	TRBV4-2	CASSREPGYNEQFF
TRBJ2-5	TRBV7-2	CASSYDRGQQETQYF
TRBJ2-1	TRBV13	CASSFRLAENEQFF
TRBJ2-7	TRBV11-2	CASSLVIRPYEQYF
TRBJ2-1	TRBV5-4	CASSVESRESNEQFF
TRBJ2-7	TRBV19	CASSKSSGRAVDEQYF
TRBJ1-4	TRBV11-3	CASSRRQSREKLFF
TRBJ2-1	TRBV27	CASSPQGSGRAYNEQFF
TRBJ1-5	TRBV5-6	CASSGWGQGVQPQHF
TRBJ2-5	TRBV7-4	CASSPEGQGNQETQYF
TRBJ2-1	TRBV18	CASSPSSGRSGEQFF